The source of this T cell receptor (beta chain) is a study of Ad26.COV2.S vaccination and SARS-CoV-2 variants. Across the whole study: The donor participated in the COV1001 trial, in its Ad26.COV2.S arm. Study-wide results and limits: The TCR breadth and depth analyses may have understated or missed part of the total T cell responses.

The sample's treatment: around 19 received Ad26.COV2.S at low or high dose, single or two shots; 5 received placebo; per-sample allocation not given. Sampling occurred on day 63 after the first vaccine or placebo injection. The administered vaccine (an Ad26 vector) expressed Wuhan-strain SARS-CoV-2 spike. In regard to this clone: The antigen remains unidentified.

TCRdb keeps only in-frame clones here, not all; method: immunoSEQ multiplex PCR. The sample has around 320,000 clones, 86% seen once. The germline V gene has CDR1 GTSNPN and CDR2 SVGIG (reference sequence). The CDR3 has 14 residues. V lost 7 bases and J lost 4; bases outside the gene matches: 8. This chain links TRBV30 with TRBJ2-3; 10 bases align to TRBD2. The sample was peripheral blood, taken in a trial of Ad26.COV2.S vaccine versus placebo. The receptor's source is a person between 18 and 59 years old who received the Ad26.COV2.S COVID-19 vaccine or a placebo. The CDR3 nucleotides read TGTGCCTCCGCCGCTAGCGGGGGCGCAGATACGCAGTATTTT. Translation gives CASAASGGADTQYF.